A single T cell receptor beta chain is shown here with its context. The antigen is unknown. The CDR3 has 14 amino acids. V shed 10 bases, J shed 0 bases, and the junction held 7 bases outside the gene matches. Germline CDR1 MNHNS, CDR2 SASEGT. This sample was included in a study of monozygotic twins with cystic fibrosis. General observations from the study: Low clonality (median roughly 0.009) suggested a mostly naive repertoire. Monozygotic CF twins shared more identical nucleotide clonotypes than unrelated patients. Co-twins had the most similar V usage for 13 of 16 pairs, J for 8.

Generated by immunoSEQ multiplex PCR, the TCRdb table keeps only in-frame clones and is missing some. The sample has about 30,000 clones; around 85% are singletons. Sequenced input: blood. The receptor was isolated from a girl aged 2-9 years with cystic fibrosis. This chain links TRBV6-1 with TRBJ1-2; 8 bases align to TRBD1. DNA of the CDR3: TGTGCCAAGACGACAGGGGCCCCTAACTATGGCTACACCTTC. As protein: CAKTTGAPNYGYTF.